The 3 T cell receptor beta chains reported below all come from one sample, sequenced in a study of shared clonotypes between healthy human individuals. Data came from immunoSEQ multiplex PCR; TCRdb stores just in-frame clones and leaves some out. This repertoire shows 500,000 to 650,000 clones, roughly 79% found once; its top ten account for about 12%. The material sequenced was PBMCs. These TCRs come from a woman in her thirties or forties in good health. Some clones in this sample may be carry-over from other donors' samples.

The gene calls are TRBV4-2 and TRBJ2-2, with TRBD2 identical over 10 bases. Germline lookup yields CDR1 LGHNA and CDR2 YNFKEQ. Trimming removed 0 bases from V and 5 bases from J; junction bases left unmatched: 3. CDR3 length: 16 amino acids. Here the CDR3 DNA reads TGTGCCAGCAGCCAAGATGTACTAGCGGGAACCGGGGAGCTGTTTTTT. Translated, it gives CASSQDVLAGTGELFF.

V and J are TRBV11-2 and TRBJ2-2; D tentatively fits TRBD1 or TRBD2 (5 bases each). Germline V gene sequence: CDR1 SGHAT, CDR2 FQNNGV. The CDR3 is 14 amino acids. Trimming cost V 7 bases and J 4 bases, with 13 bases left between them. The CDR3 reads CASTLGGGTGELFF. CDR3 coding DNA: TGTGCCAGCACCCTCGGTGGGGGCACCGGGGAGCTGTTTTTT.

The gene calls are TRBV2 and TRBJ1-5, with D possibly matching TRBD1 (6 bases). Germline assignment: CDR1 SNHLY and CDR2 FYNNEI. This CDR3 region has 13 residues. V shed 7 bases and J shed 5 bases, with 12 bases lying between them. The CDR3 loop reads CASNGGSYQPQHF. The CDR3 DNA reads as TGTGCCAGCAATGGGGGCTCGTATCAGCCCCAGCATTTT.